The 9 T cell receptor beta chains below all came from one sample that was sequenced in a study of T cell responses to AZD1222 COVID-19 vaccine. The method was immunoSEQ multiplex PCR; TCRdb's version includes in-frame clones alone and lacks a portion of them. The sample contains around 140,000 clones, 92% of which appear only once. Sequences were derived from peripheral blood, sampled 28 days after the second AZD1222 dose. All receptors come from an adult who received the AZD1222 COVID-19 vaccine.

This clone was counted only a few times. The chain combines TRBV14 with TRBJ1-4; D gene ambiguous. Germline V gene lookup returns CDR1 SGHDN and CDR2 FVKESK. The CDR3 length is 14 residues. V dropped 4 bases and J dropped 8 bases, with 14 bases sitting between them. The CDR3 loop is CASSRLGLGEKLFF. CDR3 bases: TGTGCCAGCAGCCGACTGGGATTAGGCGAAAAACTGTTTTTT.

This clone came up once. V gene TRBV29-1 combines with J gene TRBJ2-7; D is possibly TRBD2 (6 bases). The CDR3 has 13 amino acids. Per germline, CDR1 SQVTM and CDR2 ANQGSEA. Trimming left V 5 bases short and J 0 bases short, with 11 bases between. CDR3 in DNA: TGCAGCGTTCCCGGGACTGACTCCTACGAGCAGTACTTC. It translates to CSVPGTDSYEQYF.

Here the CDR3 reads CASSGGRGNTEAFF. CDR3 bases: TGTGCCAGCTCCGGAGGCAGGGGGAACACTGAAGCTTTCTTT. The chain links TRBV2 to TRBJ1-1, with D possibly matching TRBD1 (6 bases). This CDR3 is 14 amino acids long. Trimming took 8 bases from V and 1 from J, leaving 14 bases between them. In germline, CDR1 is SNHLY, CDR2 FYNNEI.

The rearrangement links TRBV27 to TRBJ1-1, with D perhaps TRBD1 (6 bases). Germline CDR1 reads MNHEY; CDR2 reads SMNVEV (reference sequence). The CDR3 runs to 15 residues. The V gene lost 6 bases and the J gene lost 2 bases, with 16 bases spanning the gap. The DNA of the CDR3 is TGTGCCAGCAGCCCCAGGTCTGGGACAAACACTGAAGCTTTCTTT. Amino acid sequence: CASSPRSGTNTEAFF.

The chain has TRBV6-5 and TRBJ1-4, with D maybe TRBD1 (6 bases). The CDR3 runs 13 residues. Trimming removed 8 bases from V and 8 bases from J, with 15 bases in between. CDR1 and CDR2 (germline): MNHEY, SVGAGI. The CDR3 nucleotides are TGTGCCAGCGGTCTACAGGGCGGAGAAAAACTGTTTTTT. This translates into CASGLQGGEKLFF.

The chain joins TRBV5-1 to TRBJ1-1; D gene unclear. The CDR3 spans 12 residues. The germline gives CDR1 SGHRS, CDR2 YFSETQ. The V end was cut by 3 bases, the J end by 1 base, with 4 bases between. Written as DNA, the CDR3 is TGCGCCAGCAGCTCAGGGAACACTGAAGCTTTCTTT. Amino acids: CASSSGNTEAFF.

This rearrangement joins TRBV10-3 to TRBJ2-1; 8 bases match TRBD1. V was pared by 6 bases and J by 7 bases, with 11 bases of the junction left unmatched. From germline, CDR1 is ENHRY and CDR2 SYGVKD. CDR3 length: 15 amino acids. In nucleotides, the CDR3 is TGTGCCATCAGCCCTGGTGGACAGGGTGTAAATGAGCAGTTCTTC. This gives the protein CAISPGGQGVNEQFF.

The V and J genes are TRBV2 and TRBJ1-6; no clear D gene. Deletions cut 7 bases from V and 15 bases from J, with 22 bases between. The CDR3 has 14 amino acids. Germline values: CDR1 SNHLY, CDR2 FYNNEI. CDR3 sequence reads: CASTLEEVSFLLHF. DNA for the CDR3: TGTGCCAGCACCCTCGAGGAGGTCAGCTTTCTCCTCCACTTT.

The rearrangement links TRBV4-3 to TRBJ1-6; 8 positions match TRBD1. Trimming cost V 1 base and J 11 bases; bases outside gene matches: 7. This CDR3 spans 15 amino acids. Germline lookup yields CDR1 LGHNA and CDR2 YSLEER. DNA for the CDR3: TGCGCCAGCAGCCAAGGGGGAGGACAGGGAACACCCCTCCACTTT. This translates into CASSQGGGQGTPLHF.